The 29 T cell receptor beta chains below come from one sample, sequenced in a study of shared clonotypes between healthy human individuals. Some clones are missing from TCRdb's copy, which holds only in-frame ones; the method was immunoSEQ multiplex PCR. Of 330,000 or so clones in the sample, roughly 70% were seen once. The sample was memory CD4+ T cells sorted from blood. Subset specified: CD45RA-negative fraction. The receptors here all came from a man between 25 and 39 years old in good health.

Notes on this clone: This specimen includes other DNA sequences encoding the same CDR3. This rearrangement joins TRBV11-2 to TRBJ2-3; D perhaps matches TRBD2 (5 bases). Per the germline V gene, CDR1 is SGHAT and CDR2 is FQNNGV. The ends were cut back, 5 bases at V and 4 bases at J, with 7 bases in the middle. This CDR3 spans 12 amino acids. The CDR3 DNA sequence: TGTGCCAGCAGCCGAGGGCCAGATACGCAGTATTTT. It translates to CASSRGPDTQYF.

V is TRBV4-2 and J is TRBJ1-3, with D tentatively TRBD1 (5 bases). Deletions cut 0 bases from V and 2 bases from J, with 11 bases between. This CDR3 comprises 16 residues. CDR1 LGHNA and CDR2 YNFKEQ come from the germline V gene. CDR3 DNA: TGTGCCAGCAGCCAAGAAGTCAGGGAACCTGGAAACACCATATATTTT. Translation gives CASSQEVREPGNTIYF.

This chain connects TRBV29-1 to TRBJ2-5, with unresolved D. The CDR3 consists of 14 residues. Germline loops: CDR1 SQVTM, CDR2 ANQGSEA. V lost 4 bases and J 4 bases, leaving 16 bases between the germline ends. CDR3 amino acids: CSVAAGFFGETQYF. Here the CDR3 DNA reads TGCAGCGTTGCGGCAGGATTTTTCGGAGAGACCCAGTACTTC.

V gene TRBV6-9 combines with J gene TRBJ2-7, with a possible D match to TRBD2 (6 bases). Germline V gene lookup returns CDR1 MNHGY and CDR2 SVAAGI. Trimming took off 2 bases at V and 4 bases at J, with 15 bases between the two ends. This CDR3 is built from 15 residues. This CDR3 is CASSYEVGLFYEQYF. In nucleotides, the CDR3 is TGTGCCAGCAGTTATGAAGTAGGACTATTTTACGAGCAGTACTTC.

V and J are TRBV5-6 and TRBJ2-7, with D maybe TRBD1 (6 bases). Trimming took 1 base from V and 3 from J, leaving 8 bases between them. This CDR3 comprises 13 residues. The V gene's germline CDR1 is SGHDT and CDR2 YYEEEE. The CDR3 DNA reads as TGTGCCAGCAGCTTGACAGGGCTCTACGAGCAGTACTTC. Translation: CASSLTGLYEQYF.

The chain joins TRBV2 to TRBJ2-1, with D hard to call. Per germline, CDR1 SNHLY and CDR2 FYNNEI. This CDR3 comprises 11 residues. Between the trimmed V and J ends, which lost 6 bases and 4 bases, there was a span of 4 bases. The CDR3 nucleotides are TGTGCCAGCAGGGGTTACAATGAGCAGTTCTTC. As protein: CASRGYNEQFF.

The J gene is TRBJ2-5, the V gene TRBV5-1, with D uncertain. The CDR3 runs 12 residues. The V end lost 1 base, the J end lost 3 bases, and 4 bases lay between the germline ends. Germline CDR1 is SGHRS and CDR2 is YFSETQ. This CDR3 is CASSLREETQYF. DNA for the CDR3: TGCGCCAGCAGCTTGAGAGAAGAGACCCAGTACTTC.

The rearrangement joins TRBV6-1 to TRBJ1-3; no definite D call. V shed 7 bases and J shed 4 bases, with 5 bases lying between them. Germline CDR1 is MNHNS and CDR2 is SASEGT. The CDR3 is 11 amino acids. CDR3 bases: TGTGCCAGCATTATCGGAAACACCATATATTTT. It specifies CASIIGNTIYF.

This chain links TRBV5-4 with TRBJ2-5, with TRBD2 matching 8 bases. The germline CDR1 and CDR2 sequences are SGHNT and YYREEE (reference sequence). This CDR3 has 16 amino acids. V gave up 4 bases and J gave up 7 bases; unmatched junction bases: 15. The CDR3 spells CASSVETISGIGTQYF. The CDR3 DNA reads TGTGCCAGCAGCGTAGAAACCATTAGCGGGATTGGGACCCAGTACTTC.

The V and J genes are TRBV4-2 and TRBJ2-7, with 9 bases that match TRBD2. With V trimmed by 0 bases and J by 3 bases, 6 bases remained unmatched. This CDR3 is built from 16 residues. The germline V gene encodes CDR1 LGHNA and CDR2 YNFKEQ. CDR3 sequence: CASSQEQAGGGYEQYF. The CDR3 DNA follows: TGTGCCAGCAGCCAAGAGCAAGCGGGAGGAGGCTACGAGCAGTACTTC.

The chain's CDR3 is CATEDRTGGDTQYF. In DNA form, the CDR3 reads TGCGCCACAGAGGACCGGACAGGGGGTGATACGCAGTATTTT. V and J are TRBV10-1 and TRBJ2-3; 10 positions match TRBD1. CDR1 and CDR2 (germline): WNHNN, SYGVQD (reference sequence). CDR3 length equals 14 residues. Germline trimming cut 10 bases from V and 6 bases from J; bases unmatched to any gene: 10.

The chain has TRBV7-8 and TRBJ1-4; the D gene is possibly TRBD1 (6 bases). CDR1 is SGHVS, CDR2 FQNEAQ, per germline. The CDR3 is 15 residues long. With 1 base removed from V and 6 bases from J, the gap between germline ends came to 12 bases. The CDR3 sequence is CASSLGQGPDEKLFF. Here the CDR3 DNA reads TGTGCCAGCAGCTTAGGTCAGGGGCCCGATGAAAAACTGTTTTTT. The whole variable domain, remainder taken from reference TRBV7-8 and TRBJ1-4, is GAGVSQSPRYKVAKRGQDVALRCDPISGHVSLFWYQQALGQGPEFLTYFQNEAQLDKSGLPSDRFFAERPEGSVSTLKIQRTQQEDSAVYLCASSLGQGPDEKLFFGSGTQLSVL.

Written as DNA, the CDR3 is TGTGCCAGCAGTTACGATGGCGAGAACACTGAAGCTTTCTTT. Its protein is CASSYDGENTEAFF. The V gene is TRBV6-6, the J gene TRBJ1-1; D is uncertain. With 2 bases removed from V and 1 base from J, the gap between germline ends came to 8 bases. The CDR3 covers 14 residues. The germline gives CDR1 MNHNY, CDR2 SVGAGI (reference sequence).

This chain joins TRBV5-1 and TRBJ1-4; 7 bases are shared with TRBD1. The germline V gene encodes CDR1 SGHRS and CDR2 YFSETQ. Trimming took 4 bases from V and 5 from J; bases not matched to a gene: 5. The CDR3 has 14 residues. The DNA of the CDR3 is TGCGCCAGCAGCGTGGGACAGATAAATGAAAAACTGTTTTTT. Encoded protein: CASSVGQINEKLFF.

This clone was seen only a few times. This chain uses TRBV30 with TRBJ2-5; a weak D match, TRBD1 (5 bases). Germline CDR1 is GTSNPN and CDR2 is SVGIG (reference sequence). V gave up 0 bases and J gave up 2 bases, with 10 bases separating them. There are 14 residues in the CDR3. CDR3 bases: TGTGCCTGGAGTGTATGGGGCTCTCAAGAGACCCAGTACTTC. Translated, it gives CAWSVWGSQETQYF.

The J gene is TRBJ2-7, the V gene TRBV20-1; maybe TRBD1 (5 bases). The CDR3 loop spans 10 amino acids. Deletions cut 5 bases from V and 6 bases from J, with 8 bases between. From germline, CDR1 is DFQATT and CDR2 SNEGSKA (reference sequence). DNA for the CDR3: TGCAGTGCTGTAGGGGTCGAGCAGTACTTC. Translation gives CSAVGVEQYF.

The CDR3 region is CASSLRLAKTGELFF. The DNA for the CDR3 is TGTGCCAGCAGCTTACGGCTAGCAAAGACCGGGGAGCTGTTTTTT. This chain links TRBV7-2 with TRBJ2-2; TRBD2 is a possible D gene (5 bases). The CDR3 length is 15 residues. Germline V CDR1 and CDR2: SGHTA, FQGNSA. V lost 2 bases and J lost 5, with 12 bases in between. Filled out from reference TRBV7-2 and TRBJ2-2, the complete variable domain reads GAGVSQSPSNKVTEKGKDVELRCDPISGHTALYWYRQSLGQGLEFLIYFQGNSAPDKSGLPSDRFSAERTGGSVSTLTIQRTQQEDSAVYLCASSLRLAKTGELFFGEGSRLTVL.

This chain joins TRBV5-1 and TRBJ2-2, with a weak D call TRBD2 (5 bases). There are 14 residues in the CDR3. Germline V lookup: CDR1 SGHRS, CDR2 YFSETQ. V dropped 0 bases and J dropped 6 bases, with 9 bases sitting between them. The CDR3 DNA reads as TGCGCCAGCAGCTTGGGACTACTCTCCGGGGAGCTGTTTTTT. This codes for CASSLGLLSGELFF. Looking up the rest from reference TRBV5-1 and TRBJ2-2 gives the full variable domain: KAGVTQTPRYLIKTRGQQVTLSCSPISGHRSVSWYQQTPGQGLQFLFEYFSETQRNKGNFPGRFSGRQFSNSRSEMNVSTLELGDSALYLCASSLGLLSGELFFGEGSRLTVL.

A single count supports this clone. This chain connects TRBV19 to TRBJ1-2; no reliable D call. Germline-derived CDR1 and CDR2 are LNHDA and SQIVND (reference sequence). This CDR3 has 14 amino acids. Trimming took 3 bases from V and 5 from J, leaving 13 bases between them. This CDR3 is CASSIAPVGYGYTF. In DNA, the CDR3 is TGTGCCAGTAGTATTGCGCCCGTAGGGTATGGCTACACCTTC.

This clone was seen more than once but under ten times. V is TRBV5-4 and J is TRBJ2-1; TRBD2 matches at 8 bases. The CDR3 sequence is 17 residues long. Germline CDR1 SGHNT, CDR2 YYREEE (reference sequence). Unmatched junction bases numbered 14, after V lost 3 bases and J lost 6 bases. Written as DNA, the CDR3 is TGTGCCAGCAGCTCGGGCGGAATAGCGGGAAGGTTCAATGAGCAGTTCTTC. As protein: CASSSGGIAGRFNEQFF.

This clone has only one observation. The rearrangement joins TRBV7-6 to TRBJ2-7, with a possible D match to TRBD2 (5 bases). Germline lookup yields CDR1 SGHVS and CDR2 FNYEAQ. Trimming took 5 bases from V and 4 from J, leaving 21 bases between them. The CDR3 is 16 amino acids. The CDR3 sequence: CASSTRRGGSAYEQYF. The CDR3 DNA is TGTGCCAGCAGCACCCGCCGCGGAGGCTCAGCTTACGAGCAGTACTTC. Combining the CDR3 with reference TRBV7-6 and TRBJ2-7 gives the whole variable domain GAGVSQSPRYKVTKRGQDVALRCDPISGHVSLYWYRQALGQGPEFLTYFNYEAQQDKSGLPNDRFSAERPEGSISTLTIQRTEQRDSAMYRCASSTRRGGSAYEQYFGPGTRLTVT.

Here the CDR3 DNA reads TGTGCCAGCAGCCCCTTAGGAGGGGCTCGGGACACTGAAGCTTTCTTT. This sequence encodes CASSPLGGARDTEAFF. The J gene is TRBJ1-1, the V gene TRBV11-2; a possible D gene is TRBD1 (5 bases). Germline CDR1 is SGHAT and CDR2 is FQNNGV. CDR3 length: 16 amino acids. The ends were cut back, 5 bases at V and 3 bases at J, with 19 bases in the middle.

V and J are TRBV11-2 and TRBJ1-2, with D unclear. Trimming left V 1 base short and J 0 bases short, with 6 bases between. This CDR3 is 14 amino acids long. Germline-derived CDR1 and CDR2 are SGHAT and FQNNGV. The chain's CDR3 is CASSLGLANYGYTF. The CDR3 DNA reads as TGTGCCAGCAGCTTAGGGCTAGCTAACTATGGCTACACCTTC. The whole variable domain, filled in from reference TRBV11-2 and TRBJ1-2, reads EAGVAQSPRYKIIEKRQSVAFWCNPISGHATLYWYQQILGQGPKLLIQFQNNGVVDDSQLPKDRFSAERLKGVDSTLKIQPAKLEDSAVYLCASSLGLANYGYTFGSGTRLTVV.

The chain recombines TRBV19 with TRBJ2-3, with 7 bases identical to TRBD2. CDR1 and CDR2 (germline): LNHDA, SQIVND (reference sequence). V lost 0 bases and J lost 6; bases outside the gene matches: 9. The CDR3 loop spans 16 amino acids. CDR3 in amino acids: CASSIDIAGAGDTQYF. The CDR3 nucleotides read TGTGCCAGTAGTATAGATATAGCGGGCGCGGGGGATACGCAGTATTTT.

V gene TRBV7-9 combines with J gene TRBJ2-2; TRBD1 matches 7 bases. The germline CDR1 and CDR2 sequences are SEHNR and FQNEAQ (reference sequence). Germline trimming cut 3 bases from V and 6 bases from J; bases unmatched to any gene: 7. The CDR3 contains 15 residues. The CDR3 loop reads CASSFAGGSPGELFF. As DNA, the CDR3 is TGTGCCAGCAGCTTTGCAGGGGGATCTCCCGGGGAGCTGTTTTTT.

The chain couples TRBV4-2 to TRBJ1-4; D uncertain. Trimming took off 4 bases at V and 5 bases at J, with 8 bases between the two ends. This CDR3 is 13 amino acids long. CDR1 and CDR2 from the germline V gene are LGHNA and YNFKEQ. CDR3 amino acids: CASSPATNEKLFF. CDR3 bases: TGTGCCAGCAGCCCGGCCACCAATGAAAAACTGTTTTTT.

This clone was observed a handful of times. This chain links TRBV19 with TRBJ1-1; D unclear. The length of the CDR3 is 9 residues. The V and J ends lost 8 bases and 7 bases respectively, with 5 bases between them. Germline V lookup: CDR1 LNHDA, CDR2 SQIVND (reference sequence). CDR3 amino acids: CASGREAFF. CDR3 nucleotides: TGTGCCAGTGGGCGTGAAGCTTTCTTT.

The chain has TRBV5-1 and TRBJ2-7; the match to TRBD2 covers 16 bases. The CDR3 has 19 residues. The germline gives CDR1 SGHRS, CDR2 YFSETQ. The V segment lost 2 bases and the J segment 5 bases; nucleotides outside the gene matches: 13. CDR3 protein: CASSFSGTSGRASSDEQYF. DNA for the CDR3: TGCGCCAGCAGCTTCTCCGGGACTAGCGGGAGGGCGTCGTCTGACGAGCAGTACTTC.

The chain combines TRBV7-9 with TRBJ2-3, with D perhaps matching TRBD2 (6 bases). CDR3 size: 17 residues. CDR1 is SEHNR and CDR2 is FQNEAQ in the germline V gene (reference sequence). With 5 bases removed from V and 4 bases from J, the gap between germline ends came to 22 bases. CDR3 in DNA: TGTGCCAGCAGCCGGACCACAGGAAAACTAGCAGCAGATACGCAGTATTTT. Amino acids: CASSRTTGKLAADTQYF.